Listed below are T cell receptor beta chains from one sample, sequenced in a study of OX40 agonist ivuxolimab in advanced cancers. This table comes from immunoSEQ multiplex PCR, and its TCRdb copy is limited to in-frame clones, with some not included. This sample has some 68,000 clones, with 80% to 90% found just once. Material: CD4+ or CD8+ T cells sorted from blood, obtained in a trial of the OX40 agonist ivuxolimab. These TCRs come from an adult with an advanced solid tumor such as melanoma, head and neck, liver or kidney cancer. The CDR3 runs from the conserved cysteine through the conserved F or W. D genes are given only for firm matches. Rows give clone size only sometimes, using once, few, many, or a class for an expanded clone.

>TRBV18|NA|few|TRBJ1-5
CASSGSSNQPQHF
TGTGCCAGCTCCGGGTCTAGCAATCAGCCCCAGCATTTT
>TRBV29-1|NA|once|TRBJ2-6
CSVITGPGANVLTF
TGTAGCGTGATTACAGGTCCTGGGGCCAACGTCCTGACTTTC
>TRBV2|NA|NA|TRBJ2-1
CASSPTLYNEQFF
TGTGCCAGCAGCCCGACTTTATACAATGAGCAGTTCTTC
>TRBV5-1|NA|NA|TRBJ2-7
CASSLEVQNEQYF
TGCGCCAGCAGCTTGGAAGTCCAAAACGAGCAGTACTTC
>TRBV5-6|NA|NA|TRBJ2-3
CASSVLEDTQYF
TGTGCCAGCAGCGTTCTAGAAGATACGCAGTATTTT
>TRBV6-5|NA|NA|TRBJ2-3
CASSYARWGTDTQYF
TGTGCCAGCAGTTACGCCCGGTGGGGCACAGATACGCAGTATTTT
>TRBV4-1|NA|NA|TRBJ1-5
CASSQGGGGSGNQPQHF
TGCGCCAGCAGCCAAGGAGGAGGGGGATCGGGCAATCAGCCCCAGCATTTT
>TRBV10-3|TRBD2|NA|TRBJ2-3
CAISSGSSDTQYF
TGTGCCATCAGTAGCGGGAGTTCGGATACGCAGTATTTT
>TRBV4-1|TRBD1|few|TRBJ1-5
CASSRYTGVVQPQHF
TGCGCCAGCAGCCGATACACAGGGGTGGTTCAGCCCCAGCATTTT
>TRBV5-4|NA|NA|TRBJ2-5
CASSKPQGGETQYF
TGTGCCAGCAGCAAACCCCAGGGGGGGGAGACCCAGTACTTC
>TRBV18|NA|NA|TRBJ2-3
CASSPRALRGITDTQYF
TGTGCCAGCTCACCACGGGCATTAAGGGGGATCACAGATACGCAGTATTTT
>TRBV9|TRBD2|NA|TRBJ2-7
CASSVLSGGAFDEQYF
TGTGCCAGCAGCGTACTGAGCGGGGGGGCCTTTGACGAGCAGTACTTC
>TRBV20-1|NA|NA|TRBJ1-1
CSGTENAEAFF
TGCAGTGGCACAGAGAACGCTGAAGCTTTCTTT
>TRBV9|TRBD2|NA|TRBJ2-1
CASSDMTSGRRFEQFF
TGTGCCAGCAGCGACATGACTAGCGGGAGACGGTTTGAGCAGTTCTTC
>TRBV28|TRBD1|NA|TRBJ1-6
CASLTGTENSPLHF
TGTGCCAGCTTGACCGGGACAGAAAATTCACCCCTCCACTTT
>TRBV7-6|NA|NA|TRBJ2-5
CASSSPTRGQETQYF
TGTGCCAGCAGCTCGCCTACTAGAGGGCAAGAGACCCAGTACTTC
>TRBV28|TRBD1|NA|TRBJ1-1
CASSSPDRGGTEAFF
TGTGCCAGCAGTTCTCCCGACAGGGGTGGGACTGAAGCTTTCTTT
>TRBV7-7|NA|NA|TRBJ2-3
CASSLGATTDTQYF
TGTGCTAGCAGCTTAGGTGCCACTACAGATACGCAGTATTTT
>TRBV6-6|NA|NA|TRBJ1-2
CASSYGGSGGYTF
TGTGCCAGCAGTTATGGCGGGTCGGGTGGCTACACCTTC
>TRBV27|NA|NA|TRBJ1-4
CASTVLIGEKLFF
TGTGCCAGCACCGTATTAATAGGGGAAAAACTGTTTTTT
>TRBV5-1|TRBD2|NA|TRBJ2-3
CASSPWGWRGAADTQYF
TGCGCCAGCAGCCCGTGGGGCTGGCGGGGGGCCGCAGATACGCAGTATTTT
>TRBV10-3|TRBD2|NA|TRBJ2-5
CAISDPTSGSYETQYF
TGTGCCATCAGTGACCCGACTAGCGGGAGCTATGAGACCCAGTACTTC
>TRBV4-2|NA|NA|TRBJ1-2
CASSSAGSMYGYTF
TGTGCCAGCAGCTCAGCCGGATCCATGTATGGCTACACCTTC
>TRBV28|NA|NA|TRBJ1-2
CASSIPGTSGYTF
TGTGCCAGCAGCATCCCCGGGACATCCGGCTACACCTTC
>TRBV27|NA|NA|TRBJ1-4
CASSLFGSTNEKLFF
TGTGCCAGCAGTTTATTTGGGTCTACTAATGAAAAACTGTTTTTT
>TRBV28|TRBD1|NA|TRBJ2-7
CASRRTGAYEQYF
TGTGCCAGCAGGCGGACAGGGGCCTACGAGCAGTACTTC
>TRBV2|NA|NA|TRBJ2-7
CASKLLRGYEQYF
TGTGCCAGCAAATTACTACGGGGCTACGAGCAGTACTTC
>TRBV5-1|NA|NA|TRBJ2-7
CASSLAVGPYEQYF
TGCGCCAGCAGCTTGGCGGTAGGTCCCTACGAGCAGTACTTC
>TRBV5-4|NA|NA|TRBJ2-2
CASSLVRRGPGELFF
TGTGCCAGCAGCTTGGTCCGCAGGGGCCCCGGGGAGCTGTTTTTT
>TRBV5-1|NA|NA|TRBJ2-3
CASSPSKDTQYF
TGCGCCAGCAGCCCGTCTAAGGATACGCAGTATTTT
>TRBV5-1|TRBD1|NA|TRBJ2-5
CASSLFTGGRETQYF
TGCGCCAGCAGCTTATTTACAGGGGGTAGGGAGACCCAGTACTTC
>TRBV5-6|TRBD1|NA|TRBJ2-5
CASSLQGETQYF
TGTGCCAGCAGCTTACAGGGGGAGACCCAGTACTTC
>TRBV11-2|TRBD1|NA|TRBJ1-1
CASSLAGQLNTEAFF
TGTGCCAGCAGCTTAGCGGGACAGCTGAACACTGAAGCTTTCTTT
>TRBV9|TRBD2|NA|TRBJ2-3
CASSARTSADTQYF
TGTGCCAGCAGCGCCCGGACTAGCGCGGATACGCAGTATTTT
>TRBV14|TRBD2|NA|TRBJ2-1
CASSRLGEGWYNEQFF
TGTGCCAGCAGCCGATTGGGGGAGGGTTGGTACAATGAGCAGTTCTTC
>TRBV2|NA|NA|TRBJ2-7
CASSGGWGTYEQYF
TGTGCCAGCAGTGGTGGATGGGGTACCTACGAGCAGTACTTC
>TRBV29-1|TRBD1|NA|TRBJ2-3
CSVSYPSRDRGADTQYF
TGCAGCGTTTCCTACCCCTCTCGGGACAGGGGAGCAGATACGCAGTATTTT
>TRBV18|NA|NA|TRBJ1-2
CASSLGPGQQNYGYTF
TGTGCCAGCTCACTCGGGCCGGGACAACAAAACTATGGCTACACCTTC
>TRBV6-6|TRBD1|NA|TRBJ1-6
CASSYHPRGQSPLHF
TGTGCCAGCAGTTACCATCCCAGGGGGCAATCACCCCTCCACTTT
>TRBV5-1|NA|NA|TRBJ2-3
CASSFPRDTQYF
TGCGCCAGCAGCTTTCCCCGCGATACGCAGTATTTT